This T cell receptor (beta chain) was captured in a study of OX40 agonist ivuxolimab in advanced cancers. The CDR3 has 16 amino acids. The germline CDR1 and CDR2 sequences are MNHEY and SMNVEV (reference sequence). J lost 0 bases, V lost 4 bases, and 9 bases had no gene match. Produced via immunoSEQ multiplex PCR; TCRdb's table is partial and in-frame only. The sample records nearly 65,000 clones, 91% being singletons. The sequenced sample was CD4+ or CD8+ T cells sorted from blood, obtained in a trial of the OX40 agonist ivuxolimab. The sequence was collected from an adult with an advanced solid tumor such as melanoma, head and neck, liver or kidney cancer. This chain links TRBV27 with TRBJ2-7, with 7 bases that match TRBD1. CDR3 DNA: TGTGCCAGCAGTTCCTATCTGGGACAGCCCTCCTACGAGCAGTACTTC. Amino acids: CASSSYLGQPSYEQYF.